This TCR beta chain was captured in a study of cytomegalovirus exposure and HLA in healthy donors. General study points: A later look showed TCR association rates differing by HLA locus, highest for DRB1 and lowest for HLA-C. One later analysis reportedly identified an Asian-associated ancestry cluster that showed fewer N-insertions than the approximately 700-donor mean.

PCR used 60 Vbeta primers and 13 Jbeta primers. The method was immunoSEQ multiplex PCR; TCRdb's version includes in-frame clones alone and lacks a portion of them. This table has more than 95,000 clones, around a tenth appearing once. Remarks on this clone: No antigen is known for it.

Each donor was healthy, and each was a bone marrow donor. The CDR3 extends over 14 amino acids. V gave up 5 bases and J gave up 8 bases; unmatched junction bases: 6. Germline V gives CDR1 LNHDA, CDR2 SQIVND (reference sequence). This clonotype was sampled from a man between 35 and 55 years old in good health and CMV-seropositive. Sequencing input: PBMCs. The chain links TRBV19 to TRBJ2-1; 10 positions match TRBD2. The DNA of the CDR3 is TGTGCCAGTAGTTCGACTAGCGGGTTCTATGAGCAGTTCTTC. Protein sequence: CASSSTSGFYEQFF. The full variable domain, with the rest looked up from reference TRBV19 and TRBJ2-1, is DGGITQSPKYLFRKEGQNVTLSCEQNLNHDAMYWYRQDPGQGLRLIYYSQIVNDFQKGDIAEGYSVSREKKESFPLTVTSAQKNPTAFYLCASSSTSGFYEQFFGPGTRLTVL.